This TCR beta chain appears in the sequencing data of a study of T cell repertoires in cytomegalovirus infection. TCRdb itself ran the reads through MiXCR, one entry per CDR3 protein. This repertoire shows approximately 120,000 distinct CDR3 sequences, 32% found once; its top ten account for around 54%. Notes on this clonotype: Its antigen remains unidentified.

This CDR3 contains 18 residues. The germline V and J ends were trimmed by 1 base and 7 bases, with 23 bases remaining between them. Germline V CDR1 and CDR2: SEHNR, FQNEAQ (reference sequence). The rearrangement uses TRBV7-9 and TRBJ2-1; weak D call: TRBD2 (6 bases). The receptor's source is a human donor in good health (CMV status not recorded). Some clones in this sample may be carry-over from other donors' samples. The sample was CD8+ T cells from cultured PBMCs, taken from culture after CMV antigen stimulation. CDR3 nucleotides: TGTGCCAGCAGCTTAGAGTGGGGGGTCGGGGCAGACCGTAATGAGCAGTTCTTC. It codes for CASSLEWGVGADRNEQFF.